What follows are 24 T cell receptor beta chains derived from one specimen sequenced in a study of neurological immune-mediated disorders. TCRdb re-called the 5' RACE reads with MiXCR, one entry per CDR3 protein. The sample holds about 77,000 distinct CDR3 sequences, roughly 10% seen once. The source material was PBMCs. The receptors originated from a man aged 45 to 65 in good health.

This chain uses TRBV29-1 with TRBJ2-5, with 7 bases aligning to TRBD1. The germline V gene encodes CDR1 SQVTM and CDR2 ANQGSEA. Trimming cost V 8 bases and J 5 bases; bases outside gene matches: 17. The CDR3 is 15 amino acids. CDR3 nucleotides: TGCAGCATTGGATTTGGTAGGGGGCGCGGGGAGACCCAGTACTTC. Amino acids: CSIGFGRGRGETQYF.

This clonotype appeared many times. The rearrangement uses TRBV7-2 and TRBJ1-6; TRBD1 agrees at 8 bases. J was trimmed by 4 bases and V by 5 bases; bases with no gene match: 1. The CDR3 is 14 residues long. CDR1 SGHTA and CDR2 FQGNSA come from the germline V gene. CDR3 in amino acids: CASSQGAYNSPLHF. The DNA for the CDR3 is TGTGCCAGCAGCCAGGGGGCATATAATTCACCCCTCCACTTT.

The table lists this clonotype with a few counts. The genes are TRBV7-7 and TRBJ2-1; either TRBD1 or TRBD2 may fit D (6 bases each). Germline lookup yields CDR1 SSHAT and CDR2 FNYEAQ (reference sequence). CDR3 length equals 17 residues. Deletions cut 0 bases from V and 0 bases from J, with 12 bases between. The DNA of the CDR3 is TGTGCCAGCAGCTTAGCAGTAGGGGGGAGCTCCTACAATGAGCAGTTCTTC. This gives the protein CASSLAVGGSSYNEQFF.

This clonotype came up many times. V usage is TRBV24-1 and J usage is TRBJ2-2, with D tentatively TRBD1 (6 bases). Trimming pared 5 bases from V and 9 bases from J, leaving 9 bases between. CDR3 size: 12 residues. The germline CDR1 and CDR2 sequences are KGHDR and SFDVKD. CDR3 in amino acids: CATSGGQWELFF. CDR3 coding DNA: TGTGCCACCAGTGGGGGGCAGTGGGAGCTGTTTTTT.

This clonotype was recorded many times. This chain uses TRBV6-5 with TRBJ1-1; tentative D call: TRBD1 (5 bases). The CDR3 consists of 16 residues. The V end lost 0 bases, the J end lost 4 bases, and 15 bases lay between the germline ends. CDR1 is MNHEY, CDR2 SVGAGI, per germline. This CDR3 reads CASSYSRPRDGTEAFF. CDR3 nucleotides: TGTGCCAGCAGTTACTCCAGGCCCAGGGATGGCACTGAAGCTTTCTTT.

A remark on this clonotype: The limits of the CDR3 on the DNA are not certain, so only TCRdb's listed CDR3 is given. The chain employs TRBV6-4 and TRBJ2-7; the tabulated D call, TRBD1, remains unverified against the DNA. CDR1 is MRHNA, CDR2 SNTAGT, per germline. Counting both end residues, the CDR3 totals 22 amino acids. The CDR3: CASSFYICSAQEPRGASYEQYF.

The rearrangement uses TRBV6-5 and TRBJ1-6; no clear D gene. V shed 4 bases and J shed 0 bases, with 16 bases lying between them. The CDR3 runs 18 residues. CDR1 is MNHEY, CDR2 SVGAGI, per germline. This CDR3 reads CASSLTPDRSSYNSPLHF. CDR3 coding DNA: TGTGCCAGCAGTTTAACCCCCGACCGGAGCTCCTATAATTCACCCCTCCACTTT.

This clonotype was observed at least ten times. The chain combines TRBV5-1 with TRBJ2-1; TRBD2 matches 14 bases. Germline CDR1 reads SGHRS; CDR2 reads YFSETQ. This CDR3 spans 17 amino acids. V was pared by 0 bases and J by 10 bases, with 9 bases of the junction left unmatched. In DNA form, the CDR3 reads TGCGCCAGCAGCTTGGCCGTTGGGACTAGCGGGAGAGGGGAGCAGTTCTTC. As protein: CASSLAVGTSGRGEQFF.

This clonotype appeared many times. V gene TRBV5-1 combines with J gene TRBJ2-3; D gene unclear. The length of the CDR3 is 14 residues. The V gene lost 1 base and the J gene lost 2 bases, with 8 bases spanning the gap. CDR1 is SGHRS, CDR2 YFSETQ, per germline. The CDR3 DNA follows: TGCGCCAGCAGCTTGTCAAGCTTCACAGATACGCAGTATTTT. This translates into CASSLSSFTDTQYF.

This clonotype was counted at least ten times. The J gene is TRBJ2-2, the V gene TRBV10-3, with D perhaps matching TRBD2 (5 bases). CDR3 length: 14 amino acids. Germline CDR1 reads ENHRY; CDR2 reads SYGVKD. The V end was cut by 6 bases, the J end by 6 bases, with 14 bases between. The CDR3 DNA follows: TGTGCCATCAGCCCCGACGAGGGCCCCGGGGAGCTGTTTTTT. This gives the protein CAISPDEGPGELFF.

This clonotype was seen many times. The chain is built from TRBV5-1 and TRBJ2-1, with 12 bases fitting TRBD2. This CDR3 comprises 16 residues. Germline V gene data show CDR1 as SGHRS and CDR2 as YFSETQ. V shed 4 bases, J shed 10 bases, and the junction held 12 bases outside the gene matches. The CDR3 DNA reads TGCGCCAGCAGCGACCAGCCTAGCGGGGGGGCCTTGGAGCAGTTCTTC. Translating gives CASSDQPSGGALEQFF. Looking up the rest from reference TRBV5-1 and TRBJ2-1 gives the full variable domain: KAGVTQTPRYLIKTRGQQVTLSCSPISGHRSVSWYQQTPGQGLQFLFEYFSETQRNKGNFPGRFSGRQFSNSRSEMNVSTLELGDSALYLCASSDQPSGGALEQFFGPGTRLTVL.

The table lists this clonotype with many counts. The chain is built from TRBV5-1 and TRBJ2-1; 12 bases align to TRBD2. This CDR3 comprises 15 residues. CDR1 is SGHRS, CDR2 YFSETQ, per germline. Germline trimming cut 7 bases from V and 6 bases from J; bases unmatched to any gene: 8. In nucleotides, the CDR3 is TGCGCCAGCGGTACTCTGACTAGCGGGGGCAATGAGCAGTTCTTC. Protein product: CASGTLTSGGNEQFF.

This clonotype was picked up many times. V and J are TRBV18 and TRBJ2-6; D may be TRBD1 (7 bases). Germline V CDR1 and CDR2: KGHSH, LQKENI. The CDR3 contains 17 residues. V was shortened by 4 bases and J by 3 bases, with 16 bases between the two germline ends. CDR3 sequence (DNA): TGTGCCAGCTCACGCACCAGGGGGGCTGATGGGGCCAACGTCCTGACTTTC. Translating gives CASSRTRGADGANVLTF. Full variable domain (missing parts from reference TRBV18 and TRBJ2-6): NAGVMQNPRHLVRRRGQEARLRCSPMKGHSHVYWYRQLPEEGLKFMVYLQKENIIDESGMPKERFSAEFPKEGPSILRIQQVVRGDSAAYFCASSRTRGADGANVLTFGAGSRLTVL.

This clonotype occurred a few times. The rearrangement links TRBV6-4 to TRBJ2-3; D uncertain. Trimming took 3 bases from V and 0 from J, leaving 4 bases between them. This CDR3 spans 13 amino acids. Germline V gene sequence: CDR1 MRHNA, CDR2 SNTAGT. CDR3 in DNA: TGTGCCAGCAGTGAGAGAAGCACAGATACGCAGTATTTT. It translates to CASSERSTDTQYF.

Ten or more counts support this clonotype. In DNA, the CDR3 is TGCGCCAGCAGCCGTCCGGGCGGAGGGTCCTACGAGCAGTACTTC. As protein: CASSRPGGGSYEQYF. The chain links TRBV5-1 to TRBJ2-7; a weak D match, TRBD2 (6 bases). The CDR3 has 15 residues. Trimming took 4 bases from V and 1 from J, leaving 15 bases between them. Germline values: CDR1 SGHRS, CDR2 YFSETQ.

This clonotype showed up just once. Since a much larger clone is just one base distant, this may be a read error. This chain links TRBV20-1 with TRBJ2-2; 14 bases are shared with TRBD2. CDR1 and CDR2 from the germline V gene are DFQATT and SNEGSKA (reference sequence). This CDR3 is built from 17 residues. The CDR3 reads CSASYPGLAGVSGERFF. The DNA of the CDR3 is TGCAGTGCTAGCTACCCGGGACTAGCGGGAGTTTCCGGGGAGCGGTTTTTT.

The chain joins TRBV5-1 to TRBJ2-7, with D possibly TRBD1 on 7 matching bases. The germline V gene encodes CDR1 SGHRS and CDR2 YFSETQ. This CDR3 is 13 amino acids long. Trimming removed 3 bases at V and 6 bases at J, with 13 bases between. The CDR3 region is CASSSEGAPEQYF. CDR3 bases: TGCGCCAGCAGCTCGGAGGGGGCCCCCGAGCAGTACTTC.

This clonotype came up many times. The CDR3 coding sequence is TGTGCCAGCAGCTCTGGGACAGCTAATTCACCCCTCCACTTT. Translation: CASSSGTANSPLHF. The chain recombines TRBV7-3 with TRBJ1-6; 7 bases align to TRBD1. This CDR3 spans 14 amino acids. CDR1 and CDR2 (germline): SGHTA, FQGTGA. The junction had 3 bases not matched to a gene; V was cut back by 4 bases and J by 6 bases. The variable domain in full, completed from reference TRBV7-3 and TRBJ1-6, reads GAGVSQTPSNKVTEKGKYVELRCDPISGHTALYWYRQSLGQGPEFLIYFQGTGAADDSGLPNDRFFAVRPEGSVSTLKIQRTERGDSAVYLCASSSGTANSPLHFGNGTRLTVT.

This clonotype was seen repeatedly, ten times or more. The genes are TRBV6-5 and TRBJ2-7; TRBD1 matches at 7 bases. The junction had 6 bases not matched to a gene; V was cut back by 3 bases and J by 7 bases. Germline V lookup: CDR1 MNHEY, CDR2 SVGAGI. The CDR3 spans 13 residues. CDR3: CASSYTGEREQYF. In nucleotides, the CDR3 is TGTGCCAGCAGTTATACAGGGGAAAGAGAGCAGTACTTC.

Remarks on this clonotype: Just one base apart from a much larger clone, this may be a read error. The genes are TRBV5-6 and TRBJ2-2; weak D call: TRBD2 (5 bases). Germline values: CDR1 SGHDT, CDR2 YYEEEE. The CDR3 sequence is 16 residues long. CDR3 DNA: TGTGCCAGCAGCTTGGAGTTGACTACGAACACCGTGGAGCTGTTTTTT. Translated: CASSLELTTNTVELFF.

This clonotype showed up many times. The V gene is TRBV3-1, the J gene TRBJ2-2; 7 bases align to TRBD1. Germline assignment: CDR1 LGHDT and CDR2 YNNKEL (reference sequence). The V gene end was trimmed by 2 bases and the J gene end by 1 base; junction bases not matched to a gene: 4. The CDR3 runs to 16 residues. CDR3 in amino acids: CASSQSPGGNTGELFF. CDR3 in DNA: TGTGCCAGCAGCCAATCACCAGGGGGGAACACCGGGGAGCTGTTTTTT.

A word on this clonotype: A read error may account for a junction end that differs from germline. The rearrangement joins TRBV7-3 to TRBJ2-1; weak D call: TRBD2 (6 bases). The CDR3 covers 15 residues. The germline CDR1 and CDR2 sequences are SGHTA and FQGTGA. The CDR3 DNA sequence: TGTGCCTGCAGCTTAATTATGGGGGGAATTGGTGAGCAGTTCTTC. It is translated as CACSLIMGGIGEQFF.

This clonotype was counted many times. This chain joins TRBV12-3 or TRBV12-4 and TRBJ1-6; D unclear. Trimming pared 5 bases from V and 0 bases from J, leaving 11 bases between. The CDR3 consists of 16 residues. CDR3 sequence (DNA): TGTGCCAGCAGTCCCCGAGAAGACTCCTATAATTCACCCCTCCACTTT. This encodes CASSPREDSYNSPLHF.

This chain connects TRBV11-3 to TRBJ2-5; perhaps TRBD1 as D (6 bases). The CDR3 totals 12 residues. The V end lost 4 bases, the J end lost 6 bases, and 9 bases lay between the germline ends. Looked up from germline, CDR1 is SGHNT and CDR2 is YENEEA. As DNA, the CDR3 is TGTGCCAGCAGCTCCGACAGGAAGACCCAGTACTTC. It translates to CASSSDRKTQYF. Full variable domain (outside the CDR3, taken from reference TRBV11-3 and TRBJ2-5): EAGVVQSPRYKIIEKKQPVAFWCNPISGHNTLYWYLQNLGQGPELLIRYENEEAVDDSQLPKDRFSAERLKGVDSTLKIQPAELGDSAVYLCASSSDRKTQYFGPGTRLLVL.